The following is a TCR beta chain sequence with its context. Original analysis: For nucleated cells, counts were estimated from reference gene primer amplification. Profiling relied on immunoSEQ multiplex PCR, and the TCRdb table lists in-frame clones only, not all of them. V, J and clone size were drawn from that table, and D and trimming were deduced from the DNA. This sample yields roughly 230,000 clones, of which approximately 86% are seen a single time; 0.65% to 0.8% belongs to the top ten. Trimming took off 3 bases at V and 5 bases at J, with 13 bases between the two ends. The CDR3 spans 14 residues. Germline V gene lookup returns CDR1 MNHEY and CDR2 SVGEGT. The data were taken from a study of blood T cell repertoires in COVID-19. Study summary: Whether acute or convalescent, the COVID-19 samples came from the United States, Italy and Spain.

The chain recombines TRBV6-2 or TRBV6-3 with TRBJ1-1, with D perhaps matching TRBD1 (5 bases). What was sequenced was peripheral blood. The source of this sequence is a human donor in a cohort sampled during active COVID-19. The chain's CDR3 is CASSYTREATEAFF. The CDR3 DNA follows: TGTGCCAGCAGTTATACCAGGGAGGCGACTGAAGCTTTCTTT.